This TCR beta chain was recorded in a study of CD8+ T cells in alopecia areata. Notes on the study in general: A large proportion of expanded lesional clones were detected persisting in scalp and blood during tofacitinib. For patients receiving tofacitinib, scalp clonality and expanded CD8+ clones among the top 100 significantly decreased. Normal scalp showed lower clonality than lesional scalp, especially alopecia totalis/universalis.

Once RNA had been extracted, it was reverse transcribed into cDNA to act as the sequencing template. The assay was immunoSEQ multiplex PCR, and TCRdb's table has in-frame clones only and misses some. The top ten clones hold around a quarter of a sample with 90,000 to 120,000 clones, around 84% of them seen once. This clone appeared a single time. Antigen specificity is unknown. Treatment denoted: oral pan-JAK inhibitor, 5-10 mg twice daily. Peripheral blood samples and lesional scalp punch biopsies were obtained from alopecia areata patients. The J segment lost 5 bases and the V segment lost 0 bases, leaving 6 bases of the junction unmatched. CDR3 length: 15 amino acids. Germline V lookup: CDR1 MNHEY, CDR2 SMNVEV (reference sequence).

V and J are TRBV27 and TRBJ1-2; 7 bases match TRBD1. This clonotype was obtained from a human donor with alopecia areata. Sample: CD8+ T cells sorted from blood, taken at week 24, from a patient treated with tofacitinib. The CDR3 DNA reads TGTGCCAGCAGTTTATCTACAGGGGAAGAGTATGGCTACACCTTC. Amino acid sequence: CASSLSTGEEYGYTF.